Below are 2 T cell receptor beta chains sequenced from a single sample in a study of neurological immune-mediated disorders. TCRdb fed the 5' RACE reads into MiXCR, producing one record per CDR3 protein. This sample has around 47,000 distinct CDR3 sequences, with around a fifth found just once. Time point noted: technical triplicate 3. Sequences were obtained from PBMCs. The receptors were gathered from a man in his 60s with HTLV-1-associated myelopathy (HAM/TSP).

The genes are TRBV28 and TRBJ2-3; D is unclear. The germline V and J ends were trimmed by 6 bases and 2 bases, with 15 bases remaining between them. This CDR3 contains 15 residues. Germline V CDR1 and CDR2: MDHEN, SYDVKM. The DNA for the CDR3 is TGTGCCAGCAGCAGCGTAAACAGTCTCACAGATACGCAGTATTTT. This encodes CASSSVNSLTDTQYF.

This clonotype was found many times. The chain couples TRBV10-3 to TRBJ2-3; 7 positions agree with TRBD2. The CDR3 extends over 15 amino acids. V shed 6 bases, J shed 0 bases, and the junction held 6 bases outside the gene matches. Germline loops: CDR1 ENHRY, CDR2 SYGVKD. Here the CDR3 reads CAISPQRDSTDTQYF. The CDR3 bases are TGTGCCATCAGCCCACAGCGGGATAGCACAGATACGCAGTATTTT.